This TCR beta chain was documented in a study of blood T cell repertoires in COVID-19. Germline V lookup: CDR1 DFQATT, CDR2 SNEGSKA (reference sequence). The CDR3 sequence is 11 residues long. The V segment lost 6 bases and the J segment 13 bases; nucleotides outside the gene matches: 8. Clones were sequenced by immunoSEQ multiplex PCR, and TCRdb holds only the in-frame ones, with some missing. The repertoire has 250,000 to 350,000 clones, approximately 83% of them found once; the top ten carry around 16%. This chain uses TRBV20-1 with TRBJ2-1; 8 positions agree with TRBD2. What was sequenced was peripheral blood. The clonotype was recovered from a person aged 65 to 79 with COVID-19, enrolled during active disease. The CDR3 nucleotides read TGCAGTGCAACACTAGGACTAGCCCAGTTCTTC. Translation: CSATLGLAQFF.